The 32 T cell receptor beta chains below all came from one sample that was sequenced in a study of blood T cell repertoires in COVID-19 (dated by TCRdb to the early 2020s). Library preparation was by the immunoSEQ multiplex PCR assay. Drawn from immuneACCESS, this table holds only the in-frame rearrangements with V and J called that TCRdb kept. Clones are partly lost; checked studies trace under half to an unresolved V gene and leave the rest unexplained. The sample contains about 270,000 clones, more than 75% of them found a single time. 2% to 2.5% of the sample comes from the top ten. Sequencing was carried out using PBMCs or T cells enriched from blood (not recorded which). The receptors originated from a woman aged 55-70 years in a cohort exposed to, infected with or recovered from COVID-19 (not recorded which).

The CDR3 loop reads CASSLNAGGSGANVLTF. The CDR3 DNA reads TGTGCCAGCAGTTTGAATGCAGGTGGCTCTGGGGCCAACGTCCTGACTTTC. The V gene is TRBV28, the J gene TRBJ2-6; the D is unclear. From germline, CDR1 is MDHEN and CDR2 SYDVKM. Between the trimmed V and J ends, which lost 3 bases and 0 bases, there was a span of 12 bases. The CDR3 consists of 17 residues.

V is TRBV20-1 and J is TRBJ2-1, with no clear D. The CDR3 is made up of 11 amino acids. Germline V gene data show CDR1 as DFQATT and CDR2 as SNEGSKA (reference sequence). The CDR3 reads CMGTSYNEQFF. The CDR3 DNA reads as TGCATGGGCACGTCCTACAATGAGCAGTTCTTC.

This clone was observed a few times. The V gene is TRBV6-4, the J gene TRBJ2-1; TRBD2 agrees at 10 bases. Trimming took 2 bases from V and 4 from J; bases not matched to a gene: 5. From germline, CDR1 is MRHNA and CDR2 SNTAGT. The CDR3 is 16 residues long. The CDR3 DNA is TGTGCCAGCAGTGACAGCGGGAGGGCCCTATACAATGAGCAGTTCTTC. Its translation: CASSDSGRALYNEQFF.

The chain links TRBV5-1 to TRBJ2-1, with 10 bases fitting TRBD2. This CDR3 has 14 amino acids. V shed 2 bases, J shed 8 bases, and the junction held 4 bases outside the gene matches. CDR1 and CDR2 (germline): SGHRS, YFSETQ. For the CDR3, the DNA is TGCGCCAGCAGCTTTGGGACTAGCGACTATGAGCAGTTCTTC. Protein product: CASSFGTSDYEQFF.

The chain links TRBV13 to TRBJ1-2; 8 bases fit TRBD1. CDR1 is PRHDT, CDR2 FYEKMQ, per germline (reference sequence). With 5 bases clipped from V and 2 bases from J, the junction kept 7 bases outside the gene matches. CDR3 length: 15 amino acids. CDR3 nucleotide sequence: TGTGCCAGCAGCCCGACAGGGGAGGGAAACTATGGCTACACCTTC. This sequence encodes CASSPTGEGNYGYTF.

Here the CDR3 reads CASSGAGNTEAFF. CDR3 nucleotide sequence: TGTGCCAGCTCAGGCGCAGGCAACACTGAAGCTTTCTTT. The rearrangement links TRBV18 to TRBJ1-1, with no clear D. In germline, CDR1 is KGHSH, CDR2 LQKENI. Trimming cost V 5 bases and J 2 bases, with 9 bases left between them. The CDR3 length is 13 residues.

In DNA, the CDR3 is TGTGCCAGCAGTCTACAGGGAGGGGGTTATAATTCACCCCTCCACTTT. Protein product: CASSLQGGGYNSPLHF. This chain joins TRBV7-6 and TRBJ1-6; D is perhaps TRBD1 (6 bases). This CDR3 contains 16 residues. The V gene lost 6 bases and the J gene lost 4 bases, with 16 bases spanning the gap. CDR1 SGHVS and CDR2 FNYEAQ come from the germline V gene.

V and J are TRBV21-1 and TRBJ1-5; TRBD1 reflects the table's D call only, with no check against the DNA. TRBV21-1 is designated a pseudogene. This CDR3 has 18 amino acids. The CDR3 DNA follows: TGTGCCAGCAGCAAGCCCAAGGGACAGCTCCCCGACAATCAGCCCCAGCATTTT. Protein sequence: CASSKPKGQLPDNQPQHF.

V gene TRBV28 combines with J gene TRBJ2-1, with 13 bases fitting TRBD2. The CDR3 has 21 residues. Unmatched junction bases numbered 17, after V lost 5 bases and J lost 1 base. The germline CDR1 and CDR2 sequences are MDHEN and SYDVKM. The CDR3 DNA is TGTGCCAGCAGTCACCCCCTTTGGACTAGCGGGAGAAGTCGGTCCTACAATGAGCAGTTCTTC. This codes for CASSHPLWTSGRSRSYNEQFF.

This chain links TRBV3-1 (or the pseudogene TRBV3-2) with TRBJ2-1; the match to TRBD2 covers 8 bases. Germline V gene data show CDR1 as LGHDT and CDR2 as YNNKEL (reference sequence). The ends lost 7 bases at V and 7 bases at J; junction bases unmatched: 9. This CDR3 has 14 residues. CDR3 sequence: CASTPKREKNEQFF. In DNA, the CDR3 is TGTGCCAGCACCCCTAAGCGGGAGAAAAATGAGCAGTTCTTC.

The chain employs TRBV10-1 and TRBJ1-1, with no clear D. Germline V gene lookup returns CDR1 WNHNN and CDR2 SYGVQD (reference sequence). There are 12 residues in the CDR3. Trimming took off 3 bases at V and 11 bases at J, with 13 bases between the two ends. In DNA, the CDR3 is TGCGCCAGCAGTGACGGAGGCTTGAGGGCTTTCTTT. Translated: CASSDGGLRAFF.

This sequence joins TRBV27 and TRBJ2-3, with D possibly being TRBD1 (6 bases). Germline V gives CDR1 MNHEY, CDR2 SMNVEV (reference sequence). The length of the CDR3 is 16 residues. V was cut by 4 bases and J by 2 bases, with 16 bases left in between. As DNA, the CDR3 is TGTGCCAGCAGTTCTAAGGCAAACAGGGCCACAGATACGCAGTATTTT. This gives the protein CASSSKANRATDTQYF.

J is TRBJ2-6 and V is TRBV7-9; possibly TRBD2 for D (6 bases). V was pared by 5 bases and J by 0 bases, with 11 bases between. The V gene's germline CDR1 is SEHNR and CDR2 FQNEAQ (reference sequence). This CDR3 has 16 residues. The CDR3 DNA reads TGTGCCAGCAGCCCCGGGGGTAGCTCTGGGGCCAACGTCCTGACTTTC. Amino acid sequence: CASSPGGSSGANVLTF.

The rearrangement uses TRBV7-6 and TRBJ1-1; 8 bases are a match to TRBD1. Germline V gene data show CDR1 as SGHVS and CDR2 as FNYEAQ. The CDR3 runs 14 residues. Trimming at V came to 5 bases and at J to 6 bases, leaving 8 bases not matched to a gene. Here the CDR3 reads CASSTGTGNAEAFF. CDR3 nucleotides: TGTGCCAGCAGCACCGGGACAGGTAACGCTGAAGCTTTCTTT.

This clone was seen a few times. V gene TRBV5-1 combines with J gene TRBJ2-2; TRBD2 matches 11 bases. V lost 4 bases to trimming and J lost 6 bases; unmatched junction nucleotides: 8. The CDR3 covers 16 residues. From germline, CDR1 is SGHRS and CDR2 YFSETQ. The CDR3 DNA follows: TGCGCCAGCAGCGCCTTACTAGCGGGAGTAGCCGGGGAGCTGTTTTTT. It codes for CASSALLAGVAGELFF. The full variable domain, rest sourced from reference TRBV5-1 and TRBJ2-2, is KAGVTQTPRYLIKTRGQQVTLSCSPISGHRSVSWYQQTPGQGLQFLFEYFSETQRNKGNFPGRFSGRQFSNSRSEMNVSTLELGDSALYLCASSALLAGVAGELFFGEGSRLTVL.

The rearrangement uses TRBV5-4 and TRBJ1-2, with 7 bases aligning to TRBD1. J lost 6 bases, V lost 4 bases, and 6 bases had no gene match. The CDR3 is 13 amino acids. Per germline, CDR1 SGHNT and CDR2 YYREEE (reference sequence). In DNA, the CDR3 is TGTGCCAGCAGCCCTACAGGGGATCATGGCTACACCTTC. Translated, it gives CASSPTGDHGYTF.

The chain couples TRBV6-5 to TRBJ2-1; 9 bases line up with TRBD2. Germline trimming cut 2 bases from V and 6 bases from J; bases unmatched to any gene: 5. Germline V gene lookup returns CDR1 MNHEY and CDR2 SVGAGI. The CDR3 length is 15 residues. Here the CDR3 reads CASSYLPSGTNEQFF. In DNA, the CDR3 is TGTGCCAGCAGTTACCTGCCTAGCGGGACCAATGAGCAGTTCTTC.

This rearrangement joins TRBV27 to TRBJ1-5, with D perhaps TRBD1 (5 bases). Germline V gene lookup returns CDR1 MNHEY and CDR2 SMNVEV (reference sequence). CDR3 length: 14 residues. Deletions cut 8 bases from V and 5 bases from J, with 16 bases between. CDR3 DNA: TGTGCCAGCCGAGGAAAGGGGTTCGATCAGCCCCAGCATTTT. This sequence encodes CASRGKGFDQPQHF.

The V gene is TRBV28, the J gene TRBJ2-7, with D possibly TRBD1 on 6 matching bases. Germline V CDR1 and CDR2: MDHEN, SYDVKM. The germline V and J ends were trimmed by 4 bases and 5 bases, with 12 bases remaining between them. CDR3 length: 13 residues. The CDR3 is CASSSRGKNEQYF. The CDR3 bases are TGTGCCAGCAGTTCCAGGGGAAAGAACGAGCAGTACTTC.

The gene calls are TRBV13 and TRBJ1-2; D not resolved. This CDR3 is built from 15 residues. Germline V gene lookup returns CDR1 PRHDT and CDR2 FYEKMQ (reference sequence). Trimming left V 0 bases short and J 3 bases short, with 11 bases between. The CDR3 DNA follows: TGTGCCAGCAGCTTAGGGCCGCTGGAGGACTATGGCTACACCTTC. Translating it yields CASSLGPLEDYGYTF.

This chain joins TRBV10-2 and TRBJ2-1; the match to TRBD2 covers 7 bases. The V and J ends lost 6 bases and 4 bases, in that order; junction bases with no gene match: 12. This CDR3 is built from 16 residues. The germline V gene has CDR1 WSHSY and CDR2 SAAADI. CDR3 in DNA: TGCGCCAGCAGGGCGGGAGCTTCAAAAATATACAATGAGCAGTTCTTC. It codes for CASRAGASKIYNEQFF.

This clone has only one observation. In DNA, the CDR3 is TGTGCCAGCAGTTTATTCAGGGCCGGGGAGACCCAGTACTTC. It is translated as CASSLFRAGETQYF. This chain uses TRBV28 with TRBJ2-5; tentative D call: TRBD1 (5 bases). The V end lost 1 base, the J end lost 5 bases, and 11 bases lay between the germline ends. The length of the CDR3 is 14 residues. Germline V lookup: CDR1 MDHEN, CDR2 SYDVKM.

The chain joins TRBV19 to TRBJ1-2, with D possibly matching TRBD1 (5 bases). The germline V gene has CDR1 LNHDA and CDR2 SQIVND (reference sequence). The V end lost 11 bases, the J end lost 2 bases, and 15 bases lay between the germline ends. The CDR3 is 13 amino acids. CDR3 protein: CASGWRGNYGYTF. The CDR3 DNA reads as TGTGCCTCCGGTTGGAGGGGAAACTATGGCTACACCTTC.

DNA of the CDR3: TGCGCCAGCAGCCAAGAGACCGGAGCCAACACAGATACGCAGTATTTT. Its translation is CASSQETGANTDTQYF. The chain recombines TRBV4-1 with TRBJ2-3; no reliable D call. CDR1 MGHRA and CDR2 YSYEKL come from the germline V gene. Trimming took off 0 bases at V and 2 bases at J, with 12 bases between the two ends. CDR3 length: 16 residues.

This clone was counted once. The chain is built from TRBV13 and TRBJ2-3; D is possibly TRBD1 (6 bases). The CDR3 consists of 14 residues. The V and J ends lost 5 bases and 7 bases respectively, with 16 bases between them. Germline V CDR1 and CDR2: PRHDT, FYEKMQ (reference sequence). CDR3 bases: TGTGCCAGCAGCCGCCTCTTACAGGGTAATACGCAGTATTTT. This sequence encodes CASSRLLQGNTQYF.

This clone appeared once. The chain recombines TRBV28 with TRBJ2-6; 11 bases line up with TRBD1. V gave up 6 bases and J gave up 0 bases; unmatched junction bases: 4. The CDR3 loop spans 17 amino acids. Germline V gene sequence: CDR1 MDHEN, CDR2 SYDVKM. The CDR3 DNA sequence: TGTGCCAGCAGCCCCGGGACAGGGGGCTCTGGGGCCAACGTCCTGACTTTC. Residues: CASSPGTGGSGANVLTF.

The chain couples TRBV28 to TRBJ1-1, with 10 positions matching TRBD1. The CDR3 loop spans 16 amino acids. The J segment lost 3 bases and the V segment lost 1 base, leaving 5 bases of the junction unmatched. Germline V gene data show CDR1 as MDHEN and CDR2 as SYDVKM. CDR3 DNA sequence: TGTGCCAGCAGTTTATCCGGGACAGGGGCCCACACTGAAGCTTTCTTT. It translates to CASSLSGTGAHTEAFF.

The CDR3 sequence is CASSVGLAGGGAKNIQYF. The CDR3 DNA reads TGTGCCAGCAGTGTCGGACTAGCGGGAGGAGGAGCCAAAAACATTCAGTACTTC. The V call is TRBV6-1, the J call TRBJ2-4; 14 bases are a match to TRBD2. Looked up from germline, CDR1 is MNHNS and CDR2 is SASEGT. The CDR3 loop spans 18 amino acids. V lost 4 bases to trimming and J lost 0 bases; unmatched junction nucleotides: 5.

CDR3 amino acids: CASSYPLGSYNEQFF. As DNA, the CDR3 is TGTGCCAGCAGTTACCCTCTAGGCTCCTACAATGAGCAGTTCTTC. This chain uses TRBV2 with TRBJ2-1, with D unclear. The CDR3 runs 15 residues. Trimming took 5 bases from V and 0 from J, leaving 11 bases between them. Germline V gene lookup returns CDR1 SNHLY and CDR2 FYNNEI.

The V and J genes are TRBV7-3 and TRBJ2-5; D might be TRBD2 (5 bases). Looked up from germline, CDR1 is SGHTA and CDR2 is FQGTGA. This CDR3 contains 14 residues. Trimming pared 4 bases from V and 4 bases from J, leaving 13 bases between. CDR3 in DNA: TGTGCCAGCAGCTCGGGATGGGGTAGAGAGACCCAGTACTTC. Protein: CASSSGWGRETQYF.

This chain connects TRBV2 to TRBJ1-1; 8 bases are shared with TRBD1. The CDR3 runs 12 residues. Per the germline V gene, CDR1 is SNHLY and CDR2 is FYNNEI. Germline trimming cut 5 bases from V and 6 bases from J; bases unmatched to any gene: 2. CDR3 nucleotide sequence: TGTGCCAGCAGTCCGACAGGGGCTGAAGCTTTCTTT. Translated, it gives CASSPTGAEAFF.

This chain links TRBV28 with TRBJ1-6; D might be TRBD1 (5 bases). The CDR3 runs 14 residues. With 1 base removed from V and 9 bases from J, the gap between germline ends came to 10 bases. Germline CDR1 MDHEN, CDR2 SYDVKM. This CDR3 is CASSLLQGSSPLHF. CDR3 coding DNA: TGTGCCAGCAGTTTATTGCAGGGTAGTTCACCCCTCCACTTT.